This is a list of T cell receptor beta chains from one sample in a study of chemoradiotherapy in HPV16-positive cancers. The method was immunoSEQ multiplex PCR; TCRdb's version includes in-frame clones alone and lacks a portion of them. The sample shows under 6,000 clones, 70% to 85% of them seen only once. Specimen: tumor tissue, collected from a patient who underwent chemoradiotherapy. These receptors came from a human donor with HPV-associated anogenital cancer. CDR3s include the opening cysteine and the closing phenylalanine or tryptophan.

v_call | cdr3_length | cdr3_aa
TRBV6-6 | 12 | CASSNRVSEAFF
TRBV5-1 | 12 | CASSLDRDEQYF
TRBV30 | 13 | CAWSVQDGVGYTF
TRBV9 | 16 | CASSAGLAGGQETQYF
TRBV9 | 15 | CASRGSGGDQETQYF
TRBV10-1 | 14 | CASSRPGLPNEQFF
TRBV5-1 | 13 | CASSPEVGDTQYF
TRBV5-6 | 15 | CASSSGGGGNQPQHF
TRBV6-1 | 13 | CASRDRENTEACF
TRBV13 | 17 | CASSLNPGTPNKNIQYF
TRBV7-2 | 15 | CASSFKRSESYEQYF
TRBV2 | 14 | CASSVRTDGSEQYF
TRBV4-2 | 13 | CASSPGPSYEQYF